Listed here are 27 T cell receptor beta chains from one sample, sequenced in a study of blood T cell repertoires in COVID-19. The assay was immunoSEQ multiplex PCR, and TCRdb's table has in-frame clones only and misses some. Of 60,000 to 85,000 clones detected, more than 80% appear once; the ten largest clones hold 15% to 20%. The sequenced material came from peripheral blood. All receptors derive from an older woman with acute or convalescent COVID-19.

The J gene is TRBJ2-2, the V gene TRBV6-4; D is possibly TRBD1 (5 bases). Deletions cut 2 bases from V and 1 base from J, with 11 bases between. This CDR3 contains 16 residues. Germline CDR1 MRHNA, CDR2 SNTAGT. CDR3 nucleotide sequence: TGTGCCAGCAGTGACATGGCAGGGCAGAACACCGGGGAGCTGTTTTTT. Its translation is CASSDMAGQNTGELFF.

The chain couples TRBV19 to TRBJ1-2; 10 bases are shared with TRBD1. The CDR3 has 14 residues. Germline trimming cut 5 bases from V and 7 bases from J; bases unmatched to any gene: 7. The germline V gene encodes CDR1 LNHDA and CDR2 SQIVND (reference sequence). The CDR3 nucleotides are TGTGCCAGTAGTCCCGGGACAGGGGCGGGTGGCTACACCTTC. Protein sequence: CASSPGTGAGGYTF. Full variable domain (outside the CDR3, taken from reference TRBV19 and TRBJ1-2): DGGITQSPKYLFRKEGQNVTLSCEQNLNHDAMYWYRQDPGQGLRLIYYSQIVNDFQKGDIAEGYSVSREKKESFPLTVTSAQKNPTAFYLCASSPGTGAGGYTFGSGTRLTVV.

This rearrangement joins TRBV2 to TRBJ1-1; D remains unclear. Germline V gene sequence: CDR1 SNHLY, CDR2 FYNNEI. V was shortened by 6 bases and J by 1 base, with 12 bases between the two germline ends. The CDR3 covers 14 residues. The CDR3 DNA is TGTGCCAGCAGCCAGTCGATAAGGAACACTGAAGCTTTCTTT. Translating gives CASSQSIRNTEAFF.

The chain is built from TRBV6-1 and TRBJ2-7; 8 bases are a match to TRBD2. Germline loops: CDR1 MNHNS, CDR2 SASEGT. V shed 6 bases and J 7 bases; nucleotides not matched to a gene: 11. The CDR3 consists of 14 residues. The CDR3 here is CASSLGGGPKEQYV. CDR3 DNA sequence: TGTGCCAGCAGCCTAGGCGGGGGGCCGAAAGAGCAGTACGTC.

The rearrangement links TRBV6-1 to TRBJ1-2; no clear D gene. In germline, CDR1 is MNHNS, CDR2 SASEGT. The CDR3 contains 14 residues. Trimming pared 1 base from V and 5 bases from J, leaving 11 bases between. CDR3 nucleotides: TGTGCCAGCAGTGAAGGACGGCGGCCTTATGGCTACACCTTC. Its translation is CASSEGRRPYGYTF.

V is TRBV30 and J is TRBJ2-3; no firm D call. This CDR3 has 13 amino acids. CDR1 GTSNPN and CDR2 SVGIG come from the germline V gene (reference sequence). V lost 3 bases, J lost 0 bases, and 7 bases lay in between. CDR3 sequence: CAWSLPSTDTQYF. CDR3 nucleotide sequence: TGTGCCTGGAGCCTCCCTAGCACAGATACGCAGTATTTT.

This clone has a single count. J is TRBJ2-7 and V is TRBV6-5; a weak D match, TRBD1 (5 bases). V was pared by 4 bases and J by 2 bases, with 12 bases between. Germline-derived CDR1 and CDR2 are MNHEY and SVGAGI. The CDR3 is 14 residues long. As DNA, the CDR3 is TGTGCCAGCAGTTTTCACTCAGGGCCCTACGAGCAGTACGTC. This translates into CASSFHSGPYEQYV.

The chain is built from TRBV5-5 and TRBJ1-4; D is undetermined. The CDR3 totals 13 residues. Trimming cost V 5 bases and J 8 bases, with 13 bases left between them. Germline V lookup: CDR1 SGHKS, CDR2 YYEKEE (reference sequence). The CDR3 DNA follows: TGTGCCAGCAGTAATGCACAATTCGAAAAACTGTTTTTT. Translation: CASSNAQFEKLFF.

V usage is TRBV27 and J usage is TRBJ2-1; possible D gene TRBD1, 5 bases. Germline-derived CDR1 and CDR2 are MNHEY and SMNVEV (reference sequence). V was cut by 1 base and J by 5 bases, with 12 bases left in between. The CDR3 has 15 residues. The DNA of the CDR3 is TGTGCCAGCAGTTTATTTGCAGGGCCCAACAATGAGCAGTTCTTC. As protein: CASSLFAGPNNEQFF.

This clone was picked up many times. V gene TRBV6-1 combines with J gene TRBJ1-1; D gene unclear. The CDR3 is 17 residues long. V gave up 4 bases and J gave up 1 base, with 19 bases separating them. Germline V lookup: CDR1 MNHNS, CDR2 SASEGT. The CDR3 coding sequence is TGTGCCAGCAGTGGGGCCCAAGGCCGGATGGGGAACACTGAAGCTTTCTTT. It codes for CASSGAQGRMGNTEAFF.

The V gene is TRBV7-9, the J gene TRBJ1-6; D unclear. The V gene's germline CDR1 is SEHNR and CDR2 FQNEAQ (reference sequence). This CDR3 has 14 amino acids. Trimming stripped 8 bases from V and 0 bases from J, with 8 bases between. The CDR3 sequence: CASREGSYNSPLHF. The DNA of the CDR3 is TGTGCCAGCCGGGAGGGCTCCTATAATTCACCCCTCCACTTT.

This chain joins TRBV5-6 and TRBJ2-5, with 7 bases matching TRBD2. Unmatched junction bases numbered 0, after V lost 1 base and J lost 3 bases. The CDR3 consists of 13 residues. The germline V gene encodes CDR1 SGHDT and CDR2 YYEEEE. CDR3 DNA: TGTGCCAGCAGCTTGCTAGCGGAAGAGACCCAGTACTTC. Amino acids: CASSLLAEETQYF.

The V gene is TRBV30, the J gene TRBJ1-5, with D uncertain. The CDR3 extends over 15 amino acids. CDR1 and CDR2 (germline): GTSNPN, SVGIG (reference sequence). V lost 0 bases and J lost 0, with 9 bases in between. CDR3 DNA sequence: TGTGCCTGGAGTGTACTGGGCTATAGCAATCAGCCCCAGCATTTT. Protein product: CAWSVLGYSNQPQHF.

This clone showed up just once. This rearrangement joins TRBV5-1 to TRBJ2-2, with D perhaps matching TRBD2 (5 bases). Trimming took off 0 bases at V and 3 bases at J, with 9 bases between the two ends. Germline-derived CDR1 and CDR2 are SGHRS and YFSETQ. The CDR3 covers 15 residues. CDR3 protein: CASSLGEGDTGELFF. DNA of the CDR3: TGCGCCAGCAGCTTGGGAGAGGGAGACACCGGGGAGCTGTTTTTT.

The V and J genes are TRBV6-5 and TRBJ2-7; no definite D call. Germline values: CDR1 MNHEY, CDR2 SVGAGI. CDR3 length: 12 amino acids. Trimming left V 6 bases short and J 0 bases short, with 6 bases between. This CDR3 reads CASSVVSYEQYV. CDR3 nucleotides: TGTGCCAGCAGCGTTGTCTCCTACGAGCAGTACGTC.

The chain uses TRBV4-3 and TRBJ2-5; 11 bases are a match to TRBD1. Per germline, CDR1 LGHNA and CDR2 YSLEER. Trimming removed 5 bases from V and 4 bases from J; junction bases left unmatched: 9. This CDR3 has 16 amino acids. The CDR3 reads CASSGRWTGGLETQYF. The CDR3 coding sequence is TGCGCCAGCAGCGGAAGATGGACAGGGGGCTTAGAGACCCAGTACTTC.

J is TRBJ1-3 and V is TRBV14; 7 bases map to TRBD1. Germline V gives CDR1 SGHDN, CDR2 FVKESK. V was clipped by 1 base and J by 6 bases; unmatched bases: 3. The length of the CDR3 is 14 residues. DNA for the CDR3: TGTGCCAGCAGCCAAGCAACAGGGGAAAACACCATATATTTT. This encodes CASSQATGENTIYF.

The V and J genes are TRBV12-3 or TRBV12-4 and TRBJ1-1; D call uncertain. CDR3 length: 12 residues. V lost 3 bases to trimming and J lost 1 base, with 3 bases between them. Written as DNA, the CDR3 is TGTGCCAGCAGTTTCCAGAACACTGAAGCTTTCTTT. Translation: CASSFQNTEAFF.

Concerning this clone: The identical CDR3 is also encoded by other nucleotide sequences in the sample. The V call is TRBV4-3, the J call TRBJ2-5; 7 nucleotides align to TRBD1. V was pared by 0 bases and J by 5 bases, with 9 bases of the junction left unmatched. Germline V gene lookup returns CDR1 LGHNA and CDR2 YSLEER. The CDR3 runs to 16 residues. The CDR3: CASSQDRTGAWETQYF. The CDR3 DNA sequence: TGCGCCAGCAGCCAAGATCGTACAGGGGCATGGGAGACCCAGTACTTC.

The chain has TRBV6-2 or TRBV6-3 and TRBJ1-1; TRBD1 matches 7 bases. This CDR3 is 14 amino acids long. Trimming removed 2 bases from V and 5 bases from J; junction bases left unmatched: 5. Germline CDR1 is MNHEY and CDR2 is SVGEGT. The CDR3 loop reads CASSYTTGRTEAFF. As DNA, the CDR3 is TGTGCCAGCAGTTACACGACAGGGAGGACTGAAGCTTTCTTT.

The chain carries TRBV7-2 and TRBJ1-2; 9 positions agree with TRBD1. Germline V gene lookup returns CDR1 SGHTA and CDR2 FQGNSA. V was pared by 5 bases and J by 3 bases, with 7 bases of the junction left unmatched. This CDR3 comprises 15 residues. The CDR3 spells CASSRRDREYYGYTF. DNA of the CDR3: TGTGCCAGCAGCCGCCGGGACAGGGAATACTATGGCTACACCTTC.

This chain links TRBV19 with TRBJ2-5; 8 nucleotides agree with TRBD2. Germline CDR1 LNHDA, CDR2 SQIVND (reference sequence). The CDR3 extends over 16 amino acids. J lost 4 bases, V lost 5 bases, and 12 bases had no gene match. The CDR3 DNA reads TGTGCCAGTAGTGAGACGGGGGGGTTTCTTCGAGAGACCCAGTACTTC. Amino acid sequence: CASSETGGFLRETQYF.

A remark on this clone: At the DNA level, this CDR3 is encoded by other sequences in the same sample as well. CDR3 sequence: CASSGQGMNTEAFF. CDR3 in DNA: TGCGCCAGCAGCGGACAGGGAATGAACACTGAAGCTTTCTTT. The chain joins TRBV5-1 to TRBJ1-1; TRBD1 matches 8 bases. V was pared by 4 bases and J by 0 bases, with 2 bases of the junction left unmatched. CDR1 and CDR2 (germline): SGHRS, YFSETQ. The CDR3 spans 14 residues.

The chain joins TRBV11-2 to TRBJ2-7; D might be TRBD2 (5 bases). Trimming left V 3 bases short and J 4 bases short, with 16 bases between. CDR1 and CDR2 (germline): SGHAT, FQNNGV. This CDR3 is built from 15 residues. The CDR3 spells CASSLGSEWWYEQYF. Here the CDR3 DNA reads TGTGCCAGCAGCTTGGGGAGTGAGTGGTGGTACGAGCAGTACTTC.

V and J are TRBV29-1 and TRBJ1-1, with TRBD1 matching over 8 bases. The germline CDR1 and CDR2 sequences are SQVTM and ANQGSEA. The CDR3 extends over 12 amino acids. Germline trimming cut 6 bases from V and 4 bases from J; bases unmatched to any gene: 4. The CDR3 sequence: CSVATGGTEAFF. As DNA, the CDR3 is TGCAGCGTCGCCACAGGGGGCACTGAAGCTTTCTTT.

This clone was seen just once. CDR3 bases: TGTGCCAGCAGCGCCGGACAGGGGAATTGGGAGGAGCTGTTTTTT. It translates to CASSAGQGNWEELFF. The chain combines TRBV9 with TRBJ2-2; TRBD1 agrees at 9 bases. CDR1 is SGDLS, CDR2 YYNGEE, per germline. The CDR3 has 15 amino acids. The J segment lost 10 bases and the V segment lost 3 bases, leaving 10 bases of the junction unmatched.

The chain carries TRBV9 and TRBJ1-5, with 10 bases identical to TRBD1. CDR1 and CDR2 (germline): SGDLS, YYNGEE. Trimming cost V 3 bases and J 3 bases; bases outside gene matches: 3. This CDR3 has 15 amino acids. The CDR3 region has the DNA TGTGCCAGCAGCGCGGGACAGGGGAACAATCAGCCCCAGCATTTT. It specifies CASSAGQGNNQPQHF.